The 11 T cell receptor beta chains reported below all come from one sample, sequenced in a study of blood T cell repertoires in COVID-19. Assay: immunoSEQ multiplex PCR; the TCRdb copy retains only in-frame clones and omits some. Of under 200,000 clones in the sample, about 88% were seen once. What was sequenced was peripheral blood. The receptors derive from a woman older than 75 in a cohort sampled during active or convalescent COVID-19.

This rearrangement joins TRBV6-5 to TRBJ1-4; tentatively, D is TRBD1 (5 bases). The CDR3 runs to 15 residues. Trimming cost V 7 bases and J 8 bases, with 20 bases left between them. CDR1 MNHEY and CDR2 SVGAGI come from the germline V gene. The CDR3 here is CASNSQVPNREKLFF. The CDR3 nucleotides are TGTGCCAGCAACTCACAGGTGCCTAACAGGGAAAAACTGTTTTTT.

This rearrangement joins TRBV2 to TRBJ2-7, with a possible D match to TRBD1 (5 bases). Per the germline V gene, CDR1 is SNHLY and CDR2 is FYNNEI. The V end lost 2 bases, the J end lost 3 bases, and 14 bases lay between the germline ends. CDR3 length equals 15 residues. CDR3 DNA: TGTGCCAGCAGTGAATGGGGTCAGGGCGTCTACGAGCAGTACGTC. Amino acids: CASSEWGQGVYEQYV.

This chain connects TRBV9 to TRBJ1-3; 12 nucleotides line up with TRBD1. J was trimmed by 5 bases and V by 4 bases; bases with no gene match: 7. The CDR3 covers 16 residues. The germline V gene has CDR1 SGDLS and CDR2 YYNGEE. CDR3 sequence (DNA): TGTGCCAGCAGCTCCCGGGACAGGGGGCTGAGAAACACCATATATTTT. Residues: CASSSRDRGLRNTIYF.

The V gene is TRBV5-4, the J gene TRBJ2-5; 7 positions agree with TRBD2. This CDR3 spans 16 amino acids. Germline CDR1 and CDR2: SGHNT and YYREEE (reference sequence). V was pared by 2 bases and J by 3 bases, with 10 bases of the junction left unmatched. CDR3 in amino acids: CASSFVSSGTKETQYF. The CDR3 region has the DNA TGTGCCAGCAGCTTTGTGTCTAGCGGCACCAAAGAGACCCAGTACTTC.

The V gene is TRBV11-3, the J gene TRBJ2-2; TRBD2 aligns across 7 bases. V lost 0 bases to trimming and J lost 2 bases; unmatched junction nucleotides: 3. The CDR3 loop spans 16 amino acids. Germline V CDR1 and CDR2: SGHNT, YENEEA. DNA for the CDR3: TGTGCCAGCAGCTTAGATCTAGCGGCTAACACCGGGGAGCTGTTTTTT. It yields the protein CASSLDLAANTGELFF. The full variable domain, its missing parts supplied by reference TRBV11-3 and TRBJ2-2, is EAGVVQSPRYKIIEKKQPVAFWCNPISGHNTLYWYLQNLGQGPELLIRYENEEAVDDSQLPKDRFSAERLKGVDSTLKIQPAELGDSAVYLCASSLDLAANTGELFFGEGSRLTVL.

The V and J genes are TRBV6-6 and TRBJ2-5; TRBD2 aligns across 14 bases. Trimming removed 5 bases from V and 4 bases from J; junction bases left unmatched: 9. The CDR3 is 17 residues long. In germline, CDR1 is MNHNY, CDR2 SVGAGI (reference sequence). The CDR3 region is CASSPMDGTSGRETQYF. For the CDR3, the DNA is TGTGCCAGCAGTCCCATGGACGGGACTAGCGGGAGAGAGACCCAGTACTTC.

The genes are TRBV2 and TRBJ1-1; D is unresolved. CDR1 is SNHLY and CDR2 is FYNNEI in the germline V gene. The CDR3 consists of 14 residues. Deletions cut 6 bases from V and 4 bases from J, with 15 bases between. CDR3 sequence reads: CASSLEVGSTEAFF. CDR3 DNA sequence: TGTGCCAGCAGCCTCGAAGTTGGGAGCACTGAAGCTTTCTTT.

This clone was seen only once. This chain links TRBV11-3 with TRBJ1-2, with D perhaps TRBD1 (6 bases). CDR3 size: 13 residues. Deletions cut 5 bases from V and 3 bases from J, with 10 bases between. Germline-derived CDR1 and CDR2 are SGHNT and YENEEA. CDR3 sequence reads: CASSPRGYYGYTF. The CDR3, as DNA: TGTGCCAGCAGCCCAAGGGGGTACTATGGCTACACCTTC.

This chain joins TRBV11-3 and TRBJ1-2; D is ambiguous. The CDR3 extends over 14 amino acids. Per germline, CDR1 SGHNT and CDR2 YENEEA. V lost 2 bases and J lost 4, with 11 bases in between. CDR3 region: CASSLSGASYGYTF. In DNA form, the CDR3 reads TGTGCCAGCAGCTTAAGCGGAGCCTCCTATGGCTACACCTTC.

The chain links TRBV11-2 to TRBJ2-3; 7 bases match TRBD2. The CDR3 is 16 residues long. V trimming: 1 base; J trimming: 0 bases; junction bases outside the gene matches: 4. CDR1 and CDR2 from the germline V gene are SGHAT and FQNNGV. This chain's CDR3 is CASSLVPGGSTDTQYF. The CDR3 DNA follows: TGTGCCAGCAGCTTAGTCCCGGGGGGTAGCACAGATACGCAGTATTTT. Using reference TRBV11-2 and TRBJ2-3 for the parts outside the CDR3, the full variable domain is EAGVAQSPRYKIIEKRQSVAFWCNPISGHATLYWYQQILGQGPKLLIQFQNNGVVDDSQLPKDRFSAERLKGVDSTLKIQPAKLEDSAVYLCASSLVPGGSTDTQYFGPGTRLTVL.

The rearrangement links TRBV3-1 (or the pseudogene TRBV3-2) to TRBJ2-4; 7 nucleotides match TRBD1. Germline assignment: CDR1 LGHDT and CDR2 YNNKEL (reference sequence). There are 13 residues in the CDR3. V lost 7 bases and J lost 7; bases outside the gene matches: 7. CDR3 residues: CASTPLGGNIQYF. Written as DNA, the CDR3 is TGTGCCAGCACCCCTTTAGGGGGCAACATTCAGTACTTC.